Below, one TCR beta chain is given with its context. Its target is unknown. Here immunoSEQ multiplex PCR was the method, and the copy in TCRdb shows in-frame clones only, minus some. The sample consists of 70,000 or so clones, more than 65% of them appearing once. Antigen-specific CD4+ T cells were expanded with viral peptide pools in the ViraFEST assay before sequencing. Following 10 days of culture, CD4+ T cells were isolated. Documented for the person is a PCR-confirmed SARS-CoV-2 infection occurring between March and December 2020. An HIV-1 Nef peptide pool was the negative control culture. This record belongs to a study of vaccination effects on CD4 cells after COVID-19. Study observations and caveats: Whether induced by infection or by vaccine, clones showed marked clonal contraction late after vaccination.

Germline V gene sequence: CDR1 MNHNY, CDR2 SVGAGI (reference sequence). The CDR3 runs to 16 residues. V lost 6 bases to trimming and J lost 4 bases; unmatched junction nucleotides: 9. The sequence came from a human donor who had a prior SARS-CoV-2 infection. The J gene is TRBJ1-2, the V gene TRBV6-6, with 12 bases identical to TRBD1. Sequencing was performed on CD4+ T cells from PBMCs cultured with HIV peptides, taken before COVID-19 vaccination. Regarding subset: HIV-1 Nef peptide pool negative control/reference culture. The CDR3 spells CASRPGTGGILYGYTF. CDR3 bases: TGTGCCAGCAGACCCGGGACAGGGGGCATTCTCTATGGCTACACCTTC.